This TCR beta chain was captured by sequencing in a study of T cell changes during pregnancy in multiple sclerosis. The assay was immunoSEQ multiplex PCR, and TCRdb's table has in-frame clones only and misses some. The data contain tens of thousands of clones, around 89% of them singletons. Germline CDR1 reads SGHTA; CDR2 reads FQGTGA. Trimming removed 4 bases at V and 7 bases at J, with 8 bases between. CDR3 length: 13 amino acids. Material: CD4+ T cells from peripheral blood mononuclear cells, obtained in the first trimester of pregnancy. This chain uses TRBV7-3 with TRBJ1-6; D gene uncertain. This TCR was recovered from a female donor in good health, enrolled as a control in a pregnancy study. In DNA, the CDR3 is TGTGCCAGCAGCTCAGGTTACAATTCACCCCTCCACTTT. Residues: CASSSGYNSPLHF. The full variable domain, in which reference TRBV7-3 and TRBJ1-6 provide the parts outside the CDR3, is GAGVSQTPSNKVTEKGKYVELRCDPISGHTALYWYRQSLGQGPEFLIYFQGTGAADDSGLPNDRFFAVRPEGSVSTLKIQRTERGDSAVYLCASSSGYNSPLHFGNGTRLTVT.